Reported below is one T cell receptor beta chain. These data come from a study of blood T cell repertoires in COVID-19. Per the germline V gene, CDR1 is MNHEY and CDR2 is SVGAGI. Trimming removed 5 bases from V and 10 bases from J; junction bases left unmatched: 11. The CDR3 loop spans 14 amino acids. Assay used: immunoSEQ multiplex PCR; TCRdb lists only in-frame clones, some missing. The sample holds roughly 75,000 clones; roughly nine tenths are singletons and the top ten take roughly a sixth. The J gene is TRBJ1-1, the V gene TRBV6-5; 9 nucleotides agree with TRBD1. Material: peripheral blood. The origin of this receptor is a man at least 80 years old in a cohort sampled during active COVID-19. CDR3 sequence reads: CASSRDRAERIAFF. The CDR3 DNA follows: TGTGCCAGCAGTCGGGACAGGGCTGAGCGAATAGCTTTCTTT.